Listed here are 20 T cell receptor beta chains from one sample, sequenced in a study of blood T cell repertoires in COVID-19. Some clones are missing from TCRdb's copy, which holds only in-frame ones; the method was immunoSEQ multiplex PCR. The sample gives 180,000 or so clones, more than 70% of which show up once; about 6% is in the top ten. Material for sequencing was PBMCs or T cells enriched from blood (not recorded which). Source of these receptors: a middle-aged man with acute COVID-19.

The V call is TRBV5-1, the J call TRBJ1-1; 8 positions match TRBD1. CDR3 length equals 13 residues. V was clipped by 5 bases and J by 4 bases; unmatched bases: 4. Germline-derived CDR1 and CDR2 are SGHRS and YFSETQ. The CDR3, as DNA: TGCGCCAGCAGGAGGACAGGGAGCACTGAAGCTTTCTTT. Amino acids: CASRRTGSTEAFF.

This rearrangement joins TRBV13 to TRBJ1-6, with TRBD1 identical over 9 bases. CDR3 length equals 16 residues. In germline, CDR1 is PRHDT, CDR2 FYEKMQ (reference sequence). V shed 0 bases, J shed 7 bases, and the junction held 4 bases outside the gene matches. CDR3 sequence reads: CASSLGGQGRNSPLHF. CDR3 sequence (DNA): TGTGCCAGCAGCTTAGGAGGACAGGGGAGAAATTCACCCCTCCACTTT. Looking up the rest from reference TRBV13 and TRBJ1-6 gives the full variable domain: AAGVIQSPRHLIKEKRETATLKCYPIPRHDTVYWYQQGPGQDPQFLISFYEKMQSDKGSIPDRFSAQQFSDYHSELNMSSLELGDSALYFCASSLGGQGRNSPLHFGNGTRLTVT.

The V and J genes are TRBV11-2 and TRBJ1-4; D call uncertain. This CDR3 has 14 amino acids. V shed 0 bases and J shed 7 bases, with 9 bases lying between them. Germline V gives CDR1 SGHAT, CDR2 FQNNGV. The CDR3 loop is CASSLDRVGEKLFF. CDR3 coding DNA: TGTGCCAGCAGCTTAGATCGGGTCGGTGAAAAACTGTTTTTT.

This chain joins TRBV27 and TRBJ1-5; D is uncertain. The CDR3 covers 14 residues. V gave up 3 bases and J gave up 3 bases, with 9 bases separating them. Germline CDR1 and CDR2: MNHEY and SMNVEV (reference sequence). CDR3 in amino acids: CASSFLPPNQPQHF. CDR3 DNA: TGTGCCAGCAGTTTCCTCCCCCCCAATCAGCCCCAGCATTTT.

This clone was found a few times. The chain carries TRBV2 and TRBJ1-4; TRBD1 is a possible D gene (5 bases). This CDR3 has 15 residues. Trimming took off 0 bases at V and 13 bases at J, with 18 bases between the two ends. Per the germline V gene, CDR1 is SNHLY and CDR2 is FYNNEI. The CDR3 DNA sequence: TGTGCCAGCAGTGAAGCCGGGACGTTGGCCGGGAGACTGTTTTTT. This encodes CASSEAGTLAGRLFF.

This sequence joins TRBV7-8 and TRBJ2-1; 16 bases match TRBD2. Germline loops: CDR1 SGHVS, CDR2 FQNEAQ. The J segment lost 2 bases and the V segment lost 8 bases, leaving 15 bases of the junction unmatched. This CDR3 region has 20 residues. CDR3 region: CASRKGLAGGIKRTYNEQFF. The CDR3 DNA sequence: TGTGCCAGCCGAAAGGGACTAGCGGGAGGGATTAAGAGAACCTACAATGAGCAGTTCTTC.

This clone was observed a single time. The rearrangement links TRBV10-3 to TRBJ1-5; D remains unclear. V gave up 7 bases and J gave up 3 bases, with 10 bases separating them. The CDR3 length is 13 residues. Germline V CDR1 and CDR2: ENHRY, SYGVKD. The CDR3 loop reads CAITSGFNQPQHF. The CDR3 bases are TGTGCCATCACATCAGGATTCAATCAGCCCCAGCATTTT.

The chain combines TRBV29-1 with TRBJ1-1; 11 bases are shared with TRBD1. Germline V gene lookup returns CDR1 SQVTM and CDR2 ANQGSEA. This CDR3 has 13 amino acids. V trimming: 7 bases; J trimming: 10 bases; junction bases outside the gene matches: 11. The CDR3 spells CSAGQGAQGTAFF. The CDR3, as DNA: TGCAGCGCCGGACAGGGGGCGCAGGGTACAGCTTTCTTT.

This clone was seen only a few times. The gene calls are TRBV28 and TRBJ1-4; tentative D call: TRBD1 (5 bases). CDR1 is MDHEN, CDR2 SYDVKM, per germline. The CDR3 consists of 12 residues. V gave up 10 bases and J gave up 5 bases, with 11 bases separating them. CDR3 region: CATNRINEKLFF. The CDR3 region has the DNA TGTGCCACGAACAGGATAAATGAAAAACTGTTTTTT.

J is TRBJ1-1 and V is TRBV18, with D unclear. V was pared by 0 bases and J by 7 bases, with 9 bases between. The CDR3 runs 13 residues. Per the germline V gene, CDR1 is KGHSH and CDR2 is LQKENI. The CDR3: CASSPPKTSEAFF. The CDR3 DNA reads as TGTGCCAGCTCACCACCGAAGACAAGTGAAGCTTTCTTT.

The V and J genes are TRBV5-4 and TRBJ1-1, with TRBD1 matching over 10 bases. V dropped 1 base and J dropped 5; count of bases not matched to a gene: 8. Per the germline V gene, CDR1 is SGHNT and CDR2 is YYREEE (reference sequence). CDR3 length: 16 amino acids. CDR3: CASSLSGQGRLTEAFF. The CDR3 DNA reads as TGTGCCAGCAGCTTGTCGGGACAGGGGAGGTTAACTGAAGCTTTCTTT.

The chain employs TRBV7-8 and TRBJ1-5, with D perhaps TRBD1 (5 bases). Germline V gene lookup returns CDR1 SGHVS and CDR2 FQNEAQ. The V and J ends lost 6 bases and 3 bases respectively, with 9 bases between them. This CDR3 has 13 residues. The CDR3: CASSKGFNQPQHF. The CDR3 DNA reads as TGTGCCAGCAGTAAGGGGTTCAATCAGCCCCAGCATTTT.

This chain links TRBV9 with TRBJ2-4; the D gene is possibly TRBD1 (6 bases). The CDR3 contains 16 residues. Per the germline V gene, CDR1 is SGDLS and CDR2 is YYNGEE. Trimming removed 3 bases from V and 1 base from J, with 14 bases in between. The CDR3 DNA follows: TGTGCCAGCAGCGGGGGGCCGGTCCACGCCAAAAACATTCAGTACTTC. This sequence encodes CASSGGPVHAKNIQYF.

This sequence joins TRBV3-1 (or the pseudogene TRBV3-2) and TRBJ2-3; 7 positions match TRBD2. CDR3 length equals 18 residues. The junction had 18 bases not matched to a gene; V was cut back by 1 base and J by 8 bases. Per germline, CDR1 LGHDT and CDR2 YNNKEL (reference sequence). The CDR3, as DNA: TGTGCCAGCAGCCAAGGCAGCGGGATCACCTTTCGAGCGGTTACGCAGTATTTT. Encoded protein: CASSQGSGITFRAVTQYF.

The gene calls are TRBV10-3 and TRBJ2-7, with 7 bases matching TRBD2. The CDR3 is made up of 13 amino acids. The V gene's germline CDR1 is ENHRY and CDR2 SYGVKD. Unmatched junction bases numbered 2, after V lost 6 bases and J lost 0 bases. The CDR3 nucleotides read TGTGCCATCAGGGCGGGAGCCTCCTACGAGCAGTACTTC. This codes for CAIRAGASYEQYF.

This sequence joins TRBV29-1 and TRBJ2-3; D uncertain. The ends were cut back, 1 base at V and 4 bases at J, with 9 bases in the middle. Germline values: CDR1 SQVTM, CDR2 ANQGSEA. This CDR3 has 13 amino acids. CDR3 protein: CSVEVTAADTQYF. CDR3 coding DNA: TGCAGCGTTGAAGTAACCGCGGCAGATACGCAGTATTTT.

The chain recombines TRBV5-1 with TRBJ1-2, with D possibly being TRBD1 (5 bases). CDR1 and CDR2 from the germline V gene are SGHRS and YFSETQ. V shed 5 bases and J shed 4 bases, with 12 bases lying between them. The CDR3 covers 13 residues. CDR3 DNA: TGCGCCAGCAGTTCGGACATAGTCTATGGCTACACCTTC. Translating gives CASSSDIVYGYTF. The variable domain in full, with the rest retrieved from reference TRBV5-1 and TRBJ1-2, is KAGVTQTPRYLIKTRGQQVTLSCSPISGHRSVSWYQQTPGQGLQFLFEYFSETQRNKGNFPGRFSGRQFSNSRSEMNVSTLELGDSALYLCASSSDIVYGYTFGSGTRLTVV.

This chain joins TRBV9 and TRBJ1-3; 9 nucleotides line up with TRBD1. Trimming cost V 4 bases and J 2 bases; bases outside gene matches: 4. Germline-derived CDR1 and CDR2 are SGDLS and YYNGEE. The CDR3 is 15 amino acids. CDR3 coding DNA: TGTGCCAGCAGCCCAGGGACAGGGCCTGGAAACACCATATATTTT. It yields the protein CASSPGTGPGNTIYF.

This clone has a single count. The chain couples TRBV28 to TRBJ1-5; D is perhaps TRBD1 (5 bases). Germline lookup yields CDR1 MDHEN and CDR2 SYDVKM. The CDR3 spans 15 residues. Trimming took 5 bases from V and 2 from J, leaving 13 bases between them. The DNA of the CDR3 is TGTGCCAGCAGTCAGGGCAGACGGGGCAATCAGCCCCAGCATTTT. Translated, it gives CASSQGRRGNQPQHF.

The J gene is TRBJ2-2, the V gene TRBV2; the match to TRBD2 covers 10 bases. CDR3 size: 15 residues. Germline loops: CDR1 SNHLY, CDR2 FYNNEI. J gave up 3 bases and V 9 bases, and 7 bases lay outside the gene matches. The CDR3 here is CARGASGRDTGELFF. The DNA for the CDR3 is TGTGCCAGGGGCGCGAGCGGGAGGGACACCGGGGAGCTGTTTTTT.